The rows below give T cell receptor beta chains drawn from one sample of a study of response to subunit inactivated influenza vaccine. TCRdb re-analysed the RT-PCR reads in MiXCR, keeping a single row per CDR3 protein. The sample lists about 780,000 distinct CDR3 sequences; under 20% were seen once. Sequenced here: PBMCs from blood, sampled roughly 5 days after vaccination. Source of these receptors: a man over 45 who received an inactivated influenza vaccine. Each CDR3 is given with its conserved first and last residue. The order of the fields is CDR3 DNA, CDR3 protein, clone size, J gene, D gene, V gene. A D gene is named only where the DNA matches it firmly. Some rows mark clone size as missing; the rest say once, few, many or name a class of expanded clone.

CDR3nt: TGTGCCAGCCGCCGTCGTTCCACTGGTGAGCAGTTCTTC; CDR3aa: CASRRRSTGEQFF; abundance: .; j_gene: TRBJ2-1; d_gene: .; v_gene: TRBV7-2
CDR3nt: TGTGCCAGCAGCTTCGGACTGAGCTCTGGAAACACCATATATTTT; CDR3aa: CASSFGLSSGNTIYF; abundance: .; j_gene: TRBJ1-3; d_gene: .; v_gene: TRBV7-9
CDR3nt: TGTGCCATCAGTGATCCGGACAGGGTTGGTGGCTACACCTTC; CDR3aa: CAISDPDRVGGYTF; abundance: few; j_gene: TRBJ1-2; d_gene: TRBD1; v_gene: TRBV10-3
CDR3nt: TGCGCCAGCAGCCTGGCTCAGGGTTACAATGAGCAGTTCTTC; CDR3aa: CASSLAQGYNEQFF; abundance: many; j_gene: TRBJ2-1; d_gene: .; v_gene: TRBV5-1
CDR3nt: TGTGCCATCAGTGATCGAACTAGCGGGGTGAAAGAGACCCAGTACTTC; CDR3aa: CAISDRTSGVKETQYF; abundance: many; j_gene: TRBJ2-5; d_gene: TRBD2; v_gene: TRBV10-3
CDR3nt: TGTGCCATCAGTATCAATGCGGATACGCAGTATTTT; CDR3aa: CAISINADTQYF; abundance: many; j_gene: TRBJ2-3; d_gene: .; v_gene: TRBV10-3
CDR3nt: TGTGCCAGCAGCTTAGATCGTGCGGACCGGATCGGCTACACCTTC; CDR3aa: CASSLDRADRIGYTF; abundance: .; j_gene: TRBJ1-2; d_gene: .; v_gene: TRBV11-2
CDR3nt: TGCAGTGCCACTTACGGCGCAAGCTCCTACAATGAGCAGTTCTTC; CDR3aa: CSATYGASSYNEQFF; abundance: few; j_gene: TRBJ2-1; d_gene: .; v_gene: TRBV20-1
CDR3nt: TGTGCCAGCAGTGGGCTGAACAATCAGCCCCAGCATTTT; CDR3aa: CASSGLNNQPQHF; abundance: .; j_gene: TRBJ1-5; d_gene: .; v_gene: TRBV6-2/TRBV6-3
CDR3nt: TGTGCCATCAGTGAGGGTCAGGGGCTTGGCTACACCTTC; CDR3aa: CAISEGQGLGYTF; abundance: few; j_gene: TRBJ1-2; d_gene: .; v_gene: TRBV10-3
CDR3nt: TGCAGTGCTATAACAAGCGGGAGGATGGACAATGAGCAGTTCTTC; CDR3aa: CSAITSGRMDNEQFF; abundance: .; j_gene: TRBJ2-1; d_gene: TRBD2; v_gene: TRBV20-1
CDR3nt: TGTGCCAGTAGCACCGTCCTCCTGTCCTACGAGCAGTACTTC; CDR3aa: CASSTVLLSYEQYF; abundance: .; j_gene: TRBJ2-7; d_gene: .; v_gene: TRBV19
CDR3nt: TGCAGTGCCTTGACTAGCGGGAACCAAGAGACCCAGTACTTC; CDR3aa: CSALTSGNQETQYF; abundance: .; j_gene: TRBJ2-5; d_gene: TRBD2; v_gene: TRBV20-1
CDR3nt: TGCAGTGCTAGATTTGGGCTTTCCTACGAGCAGTACTTC; CDR3aa: CSARFGLSYEQYF; abundance: few; j_gene: TRBJ2-7; d_gene: .; v_gene: TRBV20-1
CDR3nt: TGTGCCAGCAGACTGGGGTGGGGGGAGACCCAGTACTTC; CDR3aa: CASRLGWGETQYF; abundance: few; j_gene: TRBJ2-5; d_gene: .; v_gene: TRBV7-2
CDR3nt: TGTGCCAGCGGCCTCGCGGGAGGTTTCAATGAGCAGTTCTTC; CDR3aa: CASGLAGGFNEQFF; abundance: .; j_gene: TRBJ2-1; d_gene: TRBD2; v_gene: TRBV6-1
CDR3nt: TGTGCCAGCAGTTTATTTCCGTCTAGCGGGAGAGATACGCAGTATTTT; CDR3aa: CASSLFPSSGRDTQYF; abundance: .; j_gene: TRBJ2-3; d_gene: TRBD2; v_gene: TRBV28
CDR3nt: TGTGCCAGCAGCCGTAGGACAGGCGTCTCCCCGGCGGCCCAGTACTTC; CDR3aa: CASSRRTGVSPAAQYF; abundance: .; j_gene: TRBJ2-5; d_gene: TRBD1; v_gene: TRBV3-1
CDR3nt: TGCGCCAGCAGGGCGGGAAACACAAACTACAATGAGCAGTTCTTC; CDR3aa: CASRAGNTNYNEQFF; abundance: few; j_gene: TRBJ2-1; d_gene: .; v_gene: TRBV10-2
CDR3nt: TGTGCCAGCAGCTTTCTGACAGGGAATGAGCAGTACTTC; CDR3aa: CASSFLTGNEQYF; abundance: once; j_gene: TRBJ2-7; d_gene: TRBD1; v_gene: TRBV7-9
CDR3nt: TGTGCCAGCAGCAGAGCTACAGGGACCGACTCCTATGGCTACACCTTC; CDR3aa: CASSRATGTDSYGYTF; abundance: .; j_gene: TRBJ1-2; d_gene: .; v_gene: TRBV9
CDR3nt: TGCGCCAGCAGCTTCCAGGAGAACTACGAGCAGTACTTC; CDR3aa: CASSFQENYEQYF; abundance: many; j_gene: TRBJ2-7; d_gene: .; v_gene: TRBV5-1
CDR3nt: TGTGCCAGCAGCGCCGCGGGACTAGCGGTAACCGAGCAGTTCTTC; CDR3aa: CASSAAGLAVTEQFF; abundance: .; j_gene: TRBJ2-1; d_gene: TRBD2; v_gene: TRBV9
CDR3nt: TGCAGCGTTGGTCGAGCGGGAGGGCCTACTGAGCAGTTCTTC; CDR3aa: CSVGRAGGPTEQFF; abundance: few; j_gene: TRBJ2-1; d_gene: TRBD2; v_gene: TRBV29-1
CDR3nt: TGTGCCAGCAGTTTAGGTGGGGCAGGGGGCTACGAGCAGTACTTC; CDR3aa: CASSLGGAGGYEQYF; abundance: .; j_gene: TRBJ2-7; d_gene: TRBD1; v_gene: TRBV28
CDR3nt: TGCAGCGTTGAAGAAACGGGGGACAGGGCTTCCTACGAGCAGTACTTC; CDR3aa: CSVEETGDRASYEQYF; abundance: few; j_gene: TRBJ2-7; d_gene: TRBD1; v_gene: TRBV29-1
CDR3nt: TGTGCCAGCAAAATGACAGAGAACACTGAAGCTTTCTTT; CDR3aa: CASKMTENTEAFF; abundance: few; j_gene: TRBJ1-1; d_gene: .; v_gene: TRBV6-1
CDR3nt: TGCGCCAGCACCGGGGGGGGGACTAGCGGGGTGGAGGAGCAGTTCTTC; CDR3aa: CASTGGGTSGVEEQFF; abundance: .; j_gene: TRBJ2-1; d_gene: TRBD2; v_gene: TRBV10-2
CDR3nt: TGTGTCAGCAGTTTCGGGGACAGTTACACCGGGGAGCTGTTTTTT; CDR3aa: CVSSFGDSYTGELFF; abundance: .; j_gene: TRBJ2-2; d_gene: TRBD1; v_gene: TRBV12-3/TRBV12-4
CDR3nt: TGTGCCAGCAGTGGGGGACAGAACCTCTCCTACAATGAGCAGTTCTTC; CDR3aa: CASSGGQNLSYNEQFF; abundance: few; j_gene: TRBJ2-1; d_gene: TRBD1; v_gene: TRBV2
CDR3nt: TGCGCCAGCAGCGTTGAGAACACTGAAGCTTTCTTT; CDR3aa: CASSVENTEAFF; abundance: few; j_gene: TRBJ1-1; d_gene: .; v_gene: TRBV5-1
CDR3nt: TGTGCCACCAGTGATCCAGGGGGACGGACAGATACGCAGTATTTT; CDR3aa: CATSDPGGRTDTQYF; abundance: .; j_gene: TRBJ2-3; d_gene: TRBD1; v_gene: TRBV24-1
CDR3nt: TGTGCCAGCAGCTTCACAGGGACATCCAAGGAGCAGTACTTC; CDR3aa: CASSFTGTSKEQYF; abundance: .; j_gene: TRBJ2-7; d_gene: .; v_gene: TRBV6-1
CDR3nt: TGTGCCAGCAGCTTAGAGGTGGGTAGGGGAAGAGGCGAGCAGTTCTTC; CDR3aa: CASSLEVGRGRGEQFF; abundance: .; j_gene: TRBJ2-1; d_gene: .; v_gene: TRBV7-9
CDR3nt: TGTGCCAGCAGTTACACGGTAGCGGGTGAGCAGTTCTTC; CDR3aa: CASSYTVAGEQFF; abundance: .; j_gene: TRBJ2-1; d_gene: TRBD2; v_gene: TRBV6-2/TRBV6-3
CDR3nt: TGTGCCACCAGTGAGTCAGGGCCAGATACGCAGTATTTT; CDR3aa: CATSESGPDTQYF; abundance: once; j_gene: TRBJ2-3; d_gene: .; v_gene: TRBV24-1
CDR3nt: TGCGCCAGCAGCCCGGAGGGAGCCTACGAGCAGTACTTC; CDR3aa: CASSPEGAYEQYF; abundance: .; j_gene: TRBJ2-7; d_gene: .; v_gene: TRBV5-1
CDR3nt: TGTGCCAGCAGCTTGACAGGGTTCAAGACAGATACGCAGTATTTT; CDR3aa: CASSLTGFKTDTQYF; abundance: few; j_gene: TRBJ2-3; d_gene: TRBD1; v_gene: TRBV27
CDR3nt: TGCGCCAGCAGCCTGTTCTCAGGGCTAAGGCAAGAGACCCAGTACTTC; CDR3aa: CASSLFSGLRQETQYF; abundance: .; j_gene: TRBJ2-5; d_gene: .; v_gene: TRBV5-1
CDR3nt: TGCGCCAGCAGCCAAGGCCTGGGACAGGGGGCTGGAAACACCATATATTTT; CDR3aa: CASSQGLGQGAGNTIYF; abundance: few; j_gene: TRBJ1-3; d_gene: TRBD1; v_gene: TRBV4-3
CDR3nt: TGCGCCAGCAGCCACTCAATACCGACAGGGGGGAGGCCAGATACGCAGTATTTT; CDR3aa: CASSHSIPTGGRPDTQYF; abundance: few; j_gene: TRBJ2-3; d_gene: TRBD1; v_gene: TRBV4-3
CDR3nt: TGTGCCAGCAGTACCTGGACAGGGAGTGGGTATGGCTACACCTTC; CDR3aa: CASSTWTGSGYGYTF; abundance: .; j_gene: TRBJ1-2; d_gene: TRBD1; v_gene: TRBV27
CDR3nt: TGTGCCATCAGTGCGTCTAGCGGGAGGGCCGGCGGGGAGCTGTTTTTT; CDR3aa: CAISASSGRAGGELFF; abundance: few; j_gene: TRBJ2-2; d_gene: TRBD2; v_gene: TRBV10-3
CDR3nt: TGCGCCAGCAGCTTCGGCAGGGGCTACTACGAGCAGTACTTC; CDR3aa: CASSFGRGYYEQYF; abundance: many; j_gene: TRBJ2-7; d_gene: .; v_gene: TRBV5-1
CDR3nt: TGTGCCAGCAGTCCCTTGGTAGGTGAGCAGTTCTTC; CDR3aa: CASSPLVGEQFF; abundance: few; j_gene: TRBJ2-1; d_gene: .; v_gene: TRBV9
CDR3nt: TGTGCCAGCTCACCAAGAATCGCGAACACCGGGGAGCTGTTTTTT; CDR3aa: CASSPRIANTGELFF; abundance: .; j_gene: TRBJ2-2; d_gene: .; v_gene: TRBV18
CDR3nt: TGCAGTGCTTTCGCCCTTCGGGAACATCTAGAGACCCAGTACTTC; CDR3aa: CSAFALREHLETQYF; abundance: few; j_gene: TRBJ2-5; d_gene: .; v_gene: TRBV20-1
CDR3nt: TGTGCCAGCAGCTTGGCTCACATAGACCCTTCGCAAGAGACCCAGTACTTC; CDR3aa: CASSLAHIDPSQETQYF; abundance: .; j_gene: TRBJ2-5; d_gene: .; v_gene: TRBV7-9
CDR3nt: TGTGCCAGCAGTCCCCGGGACATTACCTACGAGCAGTACTTC; CDR3aa: CASSPRDITYEQYF; abundance: many; j_gene: TRBJ2-7; d_gene: .; v_gene: TRBV12-3/TRBV12-4
CDR3nt: TGTGCCTCTTCAGCGCAGGGCAGGGTTCCCCATGAGCAGTTCTTC; CDR3aa: CASSAQGRVPHEQFF; abundance: .; j_gene: TRBJ2-1; d_gene: .; v_gene: TRBV5-5
CDR3nt: TGTGCCAGCAGCTTATCGACAGCCCTGGCTTCTCTCCGGAAACTCTCCTACGAGCAGTACTTC; CDR3aa: CASSLSTALASLRKLSYEQYF; abundance: few; j_gene: TRBJ2-7; d_gene: .; v_gene: TRBV11-1
CDR3nt: TGTGCCAGCTCACCGGCGTCACTTAAGAATACTGGCTACACCTTC; CDR3aa: CASSPASLKNTGYTF; abundance: .; j_gene: TRBJ1-2; d_gene: .; v_gene: TRBV18
CDR3nt: TGTGCCACCAGTGATAGACTAGCGGAGGAGACCCAGTACTTC; CDR3aa: CATSDRLAEETQYF; abundance: .; j_gene: TRBJ2-5; d_gene: TRBD2; v_gene: TRBV24-1
CDR3nt: TGTGCCAGCAGAGGTGGGATGCCCAGCTCCTACGAGCAGTACTTC; CDR3aa: CASRGGMPSSYEQYF; abundance: few; j_gene: TRBJ2-7; d_gene: .; v_gene: TRBV6-2/TRBV6-3